The clone carrying this T cell receptor (beta chain) was seen only a few times. The antigen remains undetermined. This specimen comes from a study of regulatory T cells in long-lasting Graves disease. Study-wide results and caveats: New patients shared approximately 930 public clonotypes, fewer than the approximately 3,000 shared by persistent patients.

Construction of the TCR beta libraries employed iRepertoire HTBI primers in conjunction with Arm-PCR of CDR3 regions. In TCRdb, the multiplex PCR reads were re-called with MiXCR into one record per CDR3 protein. The sample includes some 430,000 distinct CDR3 sequences, about 22% of them seen just once. The germline V gene has CDR1 SGHKS and CDR2 YYEKEE (reference sequence). V lost 3 bases and J 3 bases, leaving 12 bases between the germline ends. CDR3 length equals 14 residues. Regarding time point: persistent/refractory GD, antithyroid drugs over 5 years with positive TRAb. After RNA was extracted from PBMCs, the TCR library was made from it.

This clonotype was sampled from a female donor with Graves disease. The rearrangement links TRBV5-5 to TRBJ1-1; D may be TRBD1 (5 bases). The sample consisted of peripheral blood mononuclear cells (PBMCs), taken when the disease was refractory, from a patient treated with antithyroid drugs. DNA for the CDR3: TGTGCCAGCAGCTGGGGACCCCTGGACACTGAAGCTTTCTTT. Its protein is CASSWGPLDTEAFF.